Listed here are 28 T cell receptor beta chains from one sample, sequenced in a study of neoadjuvant anti-PD-1 for oral cavity cancer. Time point here: after neoadjuvant nivolumab, at surgical resection. The data were produced by immunoSEQ multiplex PCR, yet TCRdb's version contains in-frame clones alone and is incomplete. Of 30,000 or so clones listed, approximately 80% were seen once; the top ten hold around 3.3%. The source was PBMCs, collected after nivolumab (anti-PD-1) treatment. These receptor sequences come from a person aged 35-79 years with oral cavity squamous cell carcinoma.

This chain links TRBV30 with TRBJ1-6; 12 positions agree with TRBD1. Per the germline V gene, CDR1 is GTSNPN and CDR2 is SVGIG (reference sequence). The CDR3 is made up of 17 amino acids. Trimming at V came to 4 bases and at J to 2 bases, leaving 6 bases not matched to a gene. The CDR3 DNA reads as TGTGCCTGGATATCCGGGACAGGGGGCGCCTATAATTCACCCCTCCACTTT. It specifies CAWISGTGGAYNSPLHF.

The genes are TRBV6-5 and TRBJ1-1; a weak D match, TRBD1 (5 bases). In germline, CDR1 is MNHEY, CDR2 SVGAGI. V lost 4 bases, J lost 0 bases, and 12 bases lay in between. CDR3 length equals 15 residues. CDR3 DNA sequence: TGTGCCAGCAGTTCCCTGGGACGGATGAACACTGAAGCTTTCTTT. Translated, it gives CASSSLGRMNTEAFF.

As regards this clone: Other DNA sequences in this sample translate to the same CDR3. The chain uses TRBV29-1 and TRBJ2-7; a possible D gene is TRBD2 (5 bases). The germline CDR1 and CDR2 sequences are SQVTM and ANQGSEA. This CDR3 comprises 15 residues. V was clipped by 4 bases and J by 2 bases, with 18 bases between them. The CDR3 coding sequence is TGCAGCGTTGGGGCCGAATGGCGAGGGACCTACGAGCAGTACTTC. This codes for CSVGAEWRGTYEQYF.

The gene calls are TRBV9 and TRBJ1-4, with D perhaps TRBD1 (5 bases). There are 15 residues in the CDR3. The germline gives CDR1 SGDLS, CDR2 YYNGEE. V gave up 3 bases and J gave up 8 bases, with 17 bases separating them. The chain's CDR3 is CASSADTRDGEKLFF. The CDR3 bases are TGTGCCAGCAGCGCCGACACCAGGGATGGGGAAAAACTGTTTTTT.

The table lists this clone with a few counts. The chain employs TRBV25-1 and TRBJ2-7; possible D gene TRBD2, 6 bases. The CDR3 extends over 14 amino acids. V was pared by 5 bases and J by 0 bases, with 11 bases between. The germline CDR1 and CDR2 sequences are MGHDK and SYGVNS. CDR3 amino acids: CASSRAGSSYEQYF. In DNA, the CDR3 is TGTGCCAGCAGTCGGGCGGGGAGCTCCTACGAGCAGTACTTC.

The chain uses TRBV4-2 and TRBJ1-2; a possible D gene is TRBD1 (5 bases). The CDR3 is 15 amino acids. Germline CDR1 LGHNA, CDR2 YNFKEQ. V was trimmed by 0 bases and J by 1 base, leaving 9 bases between them. CDR3 sequence (DNA): TGTGCCAGCAGCCAAGATCGGGGCGTTAACTATGGCTACACCTTC. Its translation is CASSQDRGVNYGYTF.

About this clone itself: One end of the junction is discordant with germline, which a read error may explain. This chain joins TRBV12-5 and TRBJ1-1; possible D gene TRBD1, 6 bases. CDR3 size: 12 residues. CDR1 is LGHNT, CDR2 FRNRAP, per germline. CDR3 sequence reads: CASHRDNIEAFF. The CDR3, as DNA: TGTGCTAGCCACCGGGACAACATTGAAGCTTTCTTT.

The V and J genes are TRBV7-8 and TRBJ2-1; D perhaps matches TRBD2 (5 bases). The CDR3 totals 15 residues. Trimming shortened V by 5 bases and J by 8 bases, and 19 bases separated the two germline ends. CDR1 SGHVS and CDR2 FQNEAQ come from the germline V gene. The CDR3 here is CASSPTGVYFHEQFF. The CDR3 bases are TGTGCCAGCAGCCCCACCGGGGTGTACTTCCATGAGCAGTTCTTC.

This chain joins TRBV9 and TRBJ2-2, with D unclear. The CDR3 is 16 amino acids. Between the trimmed V and J ends, which lost 2 bases and 1 base, there was a span of 12 bases. CDR1 is SGDLS, CDR2 YYNGEE, per germline. CDR3 nucleotides: TGTGCCAGCAGCGTCCGGGTTAGAGGGAACACCGGGGAGCTGTTTTTT. The encoded protein is CASSVRVRGNTGELFF.

J is TRBJ2-7 and V is TRBV5-1; D remains unclear. Looked up from germline, CDR1 is SGHRS and CDR2 is YFSETQ. This CDR3 region has 16 residues. Trimming took 5 bases from V and 0 from J, leaving 18 bases between them. The CDR3 region is CASRSISTEFSYEQYF. The CDR3 coding sequence is TGCGCCAGCAGATCAATATCGACGGAGTTCTCCTACGAGCAGTACTTC.

This clone was detected a few times. The rearrangement links TRBV7-9 to TRBJ2-7; D is unresolved. With 4 bases removed from V and 2 bases from J, the gap between germline ends came to 9 bases. Germline V gene sequence: CDR1 SEHNR, CDR2 FQNEAQ (reference sequence). This CDR3 has 13 amino acids. CDR3 sequence reads: CASSSSGAYEQYF. Written as DNA, the CDR3 is TGTGCCAGCAGCTCTAGTGGGGCCTACGAGCAGTACTTC.

The V and J genes are TRBV6-5 and TRBJ2-1; D is ambiguous. This CDR3 is built from 13 residues. Germline CDR1 reads MNHEY; CDR2 reads SVGAGI. Trimming removed 4 bases from V and 5 bases from J, with 9 bases in between. The CDR3: CASSWEGHNEQFF. CDR3 DNA: TGTGCCAGCAGTTGGGAAGGGCACAATGAGCAGTTCTTC.

V usage is TRBV6-5 and J usage is TRBJ1-1; unclear D gene. Germline CDR1 and CDR2: MNHEY and SVGAGI. The V end lost 7 bases, the J end lost 1 base, and 13 bases lay between the germline ends. The CDR3 is 14 residues long. CDR3 sequence (DNA): TGTGCCAGCACCTACCCGGGCGGGAACACTGAAGCTTTCTTT. It encodes CASTYPGGNTEAFF.

The chain recombines TRBV2 with TRBJ1-6; TRBD1 might be the D (6 bases). V was cut by 3 bases and J by 7 bases, with 10 bases left in between. The CDR3 spans 14 residues. Germline CDR1 reads SNHLY; CDR2 reads FYNNEI. The CDR3 nucleotides read TGTGCCAGCAGTGAGGAGGGACACAATTCACCCCTCCACTTT. Translation: CASSEEGHNSPLHF.

This sequence joins TRBV20-1 and TRBJ2-1; TRBD2 aligns across 9 bases. Germline loops: CDR1 DFQATT, CDR2 SNEGSKA (reference sequence). This CDR3 region has 11 residues. CDR3 protein: CGVAGEYEQFF. In DNA form, the CDR3 reads TGCGGGGTAGCGGGGGAGTATGAGCAGTTCTTC.

The J gene is TRBJ1-2, the V gene TRBV10-3; TRBD1 matches 7 bases. J lost 6 bases, V lost 5 bases, and 12 bases had no gene match. Germline V gene lookup returns CDR1 ENHRY and CDR2 SYGVKD. The CDR3 extends over 15 amino acids. CDR3 residues: CAISRGTGEEDGYTF. CDR3 nucleotide sequence: TGTGCCATCAGTCGGGGAACAGGGGAGGAGGATGGCTACACCTTC.

Sample share makes this clone medium-sized. The chain has TRBV6-1 and TRBJ2-6, with D unresolved. V lost 4 bases and J 0 bases, leaving 4 bases between the germline ends. The CDR3 spans 14 residues. The germline V gene has CDR1 MNHNS and CDR2 SASEGT. CDR3 coding DNA: TGTGCCAGCAGTGTGGTCTCTGGGGCCAACGTCCTGACTTTC. Translation: CASSVVSGANVLTF.

This chain joins TRBV6-1 and TRBJ1-1; D is uncertain. CDR1 and CDR2 (germline): MNHNS, SASEGT. The CDR3 is made up of 13 amino acids. The V gene lost 5 bases and the J gene lost 4 bases, with 11 bases spanning the gap. In DNA, the CDR3 is TGTGCCAGCAGTATAACATTTCCCACTGAAGCTTTCTTT. It codes for CASSITFPTEAFF.

Only a few counts were recorded for this clone. The V call is TRBV19, the J call TRBJ2-7; D possibly uses TRBD1 or TRBD2 (5 bases each). V was cut by 5 bases and J by 4 bases, with 9 bases left in between. The CDR3 contains 12 residues. The V gene's germline CDR1 is LNHDA and CDR2 SQIVND (reference sequence). The CDR3, as DNA: TGTGCCAGTAGTGGGGGTTCGTACGAGCAGTACTTC. The encoded protein is CASSGGSYEQYF.

The J gene is TRBJ1-1, the V gene TRBV6-1, with TRBD1 matching 7 bases. Germline values: CDR1 MNHNS, CDR2 SASEGT. Trimming cost V 1 base and J 5 bases; bases outside gene matches: 7. The CDR3 covers 15 residues. This CDR3 reads CASSEGIPGQTEAFF. The CDR3 DNA reads as TGTGCCAGCAGTGAAGGCATACCGGGACAGACTGAAGCTTTCTTT.

J is TRBJ2-1 and V is TRBV9; no definite D call. V lost 0 bases to trimming and J lost 12 bases, with 10 bases between them. Germline CDR1 reads SGDLS; CDR2 reads YYNGEE. This CDR3 region has 12 residues. The CDR3 sequence: CASSVGVMGQFF. As DNA, the CDR3 is TGTGCCAGCAGCGTAGGAGTCATGGGGCAGTTCTTC.

This chain uses TRBV7-8 with TRBJ1-2; D not certain. Germline loops: CDR1 SGHVS, CDR2 FQNEAQ. CDR3 length: 14 amino acids. Trimming stripped 1 base from V and 6 bases from J, with 12 bases between. CDR3 DNA sequence: TGTGCCAGCAGCTTAGAGGCTACCTGGGATGGCTACACCTTC. Protein product: CASSLEATWDGYTF.

J is TRBJ2-5 and V is TRBV6-1; a weak D match, TRBD1 (5 bases). Germline V gene sequence: CDR1 MNHNS, CDR2 SASEGT. V was clipped by 4 bases and J by 5 bases, with 11 bases between them. The CDR3 covers 13 residues. CDR3 in DNA: TGTGCCAGCAGTGGAACAGGTTGGGAGACCCAGTACTTC. Its protein is CASSGTGWETQYF.

CDR3 sequence (DNA): TGTGCCACAGCGGGGGGTAGCTCCTACAATGAGCAGTTCTTC. The encoded protein is CATAGGSSYNEQFF. The V gene is TRBV6-6, the J gene TRBJ2-1; 9 bases are a match to TRBD2. Trimming took 10 bases from V and 0 from J; bases not matched to a gene: 4. In germline, CDR1 is MNHNY, CDR2 SVGAGI (reference sequence). The CDR3 has 14 residues.

This clone was seen a handful of times. V gene TRBV5-6 combines with J gene TRBJ2-1; D may be TRBD1 (6 bases). Germline loops: CDR1 SGHDT, CDR2 YYEEEE. The CDR3 has 18 residues. The V gene lost 4 bases and the J gene lost 0 bases, with 20 bases spanning the gap. CDR3 protein: CASSPYLRQASSYNEQFF. The CDR3 DNA reads as TGTGCCAGCAGCCCATACCTGCGACAGGCGAGCTCCTACAATGAGCAGTTCTTC.

Written as DNA, the CDR3 is TGTGCCAGCAGCCTCCTTCGACAGGCCATTGGAAACACCATATATTTT. As protein: CASSLLRQAIGNTIYF. This chain connects TRBV11-2 to TRBJ1-3; weak D call: TRBD1 (6 bases). From germline, CDR1 is SGHAT and CDR2 FQNNGV. The V end lost 5 bases, the J end lost 3 bases, and 17 bases lay between the germline ends. The length of the CDR3 is 16 residues.

The J gene is TRBJ1-1, the V gene TRBV18, with a possible D match to TRBD1 (5 bases). The CDR3 runs to 15 residues. The V and J ends lost 3 bases and 0 bases respectively, with 11 bases between them. Germline-derived CDR1 and CDR2 are KGHSH and LQKENI. The CDR3 nucleotides are TGTGCCAGCTCACCGCGCCAGGGAATGAACACTGAAGCTTTCTTT. Its translation: CASSPRQGMNTEAFF. Drawing the rest from reference TRBV18 and TRBJ1-1, the complete variable domain is NAGVMQNPRHLVRRRGQEARLRCSPMKGHSHVYWYRQLPEEGLKFMVYLQKENIIDESGMPKERFSAEFPKEGPSILRIQQVVRGDSAAYFCASSPRQGMNTEAFFGQGTRLTVV.

This chain uses TRBV11-2 with TRBJ1-2, with a tentative D call TRBD1 (6 bases). This CDR3 contains 15 residues. The ends were cut back, 6 bases at V and 8 bases at J, with 22 bases in the middle. CDR1 and CDR2 from the germline V gene are SGHAT and FQNNGV. CDR3 amino acids: CASSPIRSGVKGYTF. The CDR3 DNA sequence: TGTGCCAGCAGTCCTATTAGGTCAGGGGTAAAGGGCTACACCTTC. The full variable domain, in which reference TRBV11-2 and TRBJ1-2 provide the parts outside the CDR3, is EAGVAQSPRYKIIEKRQSVAFWCNPISGHATLYWYQQILGQGPKLLIQFQNNGVVDDSQLPKDRFSAERLKGVDSTLKIQPAKLEDSAVYLCASSPIRSGVKGYTFGSGTRLTVV.